Below are 9 T cell receptor beta chains sequenced from a single sample in a study of neurological immune-mediated disorders. TCRdb re-derived calls from the 5' RACE reads in MiXCR, one entry per CDR3 protein. Altogether 54,000 or so distinct CDR3 sequences are present, roughly 3.5% being singletons, with the ten largest covering around 3.3%. Input material: PBMCs. These receptor sequences come from a woman in her twenties or thirties with multiple sclerosis.

This clonotype appeared many times. This rearrangement joins TRBV27 to TRBJ1-6; D is uncertain. This CDR3 has 13 residues. Trimming took 4 bases from V and 5 from J, leaving 6 bases between them. Germline V gives CDR1 MNHEY, CDR2 SMNVEV (reference sequence). The CDR3 region has the DNA TGTGCCAGCAGTTGGTCAAATAATTCACCCCTCCACTTT. Translation: CASSWSNNSPLHF.

Ten or more counts support this clonotype. The rearrangement uses TRBV5-1 and TRBJ2-4; TRBD1 matches at 11 bases. From germline, CDR1 is SGHRS and CDR2 YFSETQ. The CDR3 length is 16 residues. Trimming took 5 bases from V and 3 from J; bases not matched to a gene: 7. The CDR3, as DNA: TGCGCCAGCAGAGCCGGGACAGGGGGAGGCAAAAACATTCAGTACTTC. Its translation is CASRAGTGGGKNIQYF.

In the case of this clonotype: It may be a read error: a sequence one base away is much more abundant. V gene TRBV3-1 combines with J gene TRBJ1-2, with D hard to call. Trimming shortened V by 0 bases and J by 8 bases, and 13 bases separated the two germline ends. The V gene's germline CDR1 is LGHDT and CDR2 YNNKEL (reference sequence). CDR3 length: 14 residues. The CDR3 reads CASSQDRRVLGYTF. The CDR3 nucleotides are TGTGCCAGCAGCCAAGATCGAAGGGTCTTAGGCTACACCTTC.

This clonotype has at least ten counts. The gene calls are TRBV5-1 and TRBJ2-4, with D unresolved. The V and J ends lost 1 base and 0 bases respectively, with 5 bases between them. Germline loops: CDR1 SGHRS, CDR2 YFSETQ. CDR3 length: 14 residues. CDR3 sequence: CASSLTVAKNIQYF. The CDR3 region has the DNA TGCGCCAGCAGCTTGACGGTAGCCAAAAACATTCAGTACTTC.

This clonotype was seen ten or more times. J is TRBJ2-3 and V is TRBV20-1; no firm D call. This CDR3 region has 12 residues. V shed 5 bases and J shed 2 bases, with 8 bases lying between them. CDR1 is DFQATT, CDR2 SNEGSKA, per germline (reference sequence). The CDR3 reads CSAFGLTDTQYF. The CDR3 nucleotides read TGCAGTGCTTTCGGCCTCACAGATACGCAGTATTTT.

Turning to this clonotype: Given a much more abundant clone one base away, this may be a read error. This rearrangement joins TRBV20-1 to TRBJ2-7, with D perhaps matching TRBD1 or TRBD2 (5 bases each). Germline CDR1 is DFQATT and CDR2 is SNEGSKA (reference sequence). The length of the CDR3 is 13 residues. V lost 3 bases and J 7 bases, leaving 16 bases between the germline ends. CDR3 coding DNA: TGCAGTGCTAGTATGATCACCGAGGGGGAGCAGTACTTC. Its protein product is CSASMITEGEQYF.

This clonotype showed up many times. The rearrangement joins TRBV20-1 to TRBJ2-3; 10 nucleotides line up with TRBD2. CDR3 length: 16 amino acids. Trimming at V came to 2 bases and at J to 5 bases, leaving 10 bases not matched to a gene. Germline V gene lookup returns CDR1 DFQATT and CDR2 SNEGSKA (reference sequence). The DNA of the CDR3 is TGCAGTGCTAGACGGGCTAGCGGGAGTCCCGTAGATACGCAGTATTTT. It codes for CSARRASGSPVDTQYF.

This clonotype was found many times. The CDR3 region is CAISESVILAGGGEQFF. The CDR3 DNA reads TGTGCCATCAGTGAGTCGGTGATACTAGCGGGAGGTGGTGAGCAGTTCTTC. J is TRBJ2-1 and V is TRBV10-3; 12 bases are shared with TRBD2. The V gene's germline CDR1 is ENHRY and CDR2 SYGVKD. This CDR3 comprises 17 residues. J was trimmed by 9 bases and V by 0 bases; bases with no gene match: 9.

This clonotype was counted a few times. The chain recombines TRBV12-5 with TRBJ2-1; TRBD1 agrees at 9 bases. CDR3 length: 14 residues. Germline trimming cut 6 bases from V and 8 bases from J; bases unmatched to any gene: 8. CDR1 LGHNT and CDR2 FRNRAP come from the germline V gene. The CDR3 bases are TGTGCTAGTGGGACCGGGACAGGGATGGATGAGCAGTTCTTC. This codes for CASGTGTGMDEQFF.